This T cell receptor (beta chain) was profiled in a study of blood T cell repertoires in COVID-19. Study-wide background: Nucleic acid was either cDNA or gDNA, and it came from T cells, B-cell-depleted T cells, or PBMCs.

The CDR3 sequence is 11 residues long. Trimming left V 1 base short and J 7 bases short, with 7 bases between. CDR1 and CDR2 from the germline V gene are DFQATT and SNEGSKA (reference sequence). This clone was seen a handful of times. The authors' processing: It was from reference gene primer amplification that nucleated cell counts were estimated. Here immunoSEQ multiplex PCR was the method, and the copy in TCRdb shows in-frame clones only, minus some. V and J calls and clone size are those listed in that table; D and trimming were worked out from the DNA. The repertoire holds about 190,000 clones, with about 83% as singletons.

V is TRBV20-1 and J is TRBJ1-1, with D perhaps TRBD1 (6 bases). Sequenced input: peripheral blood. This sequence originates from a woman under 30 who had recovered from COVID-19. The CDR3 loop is CSARGTVEAFF. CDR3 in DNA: TGCAGTGCTAGAGGGACAGTTGAAGCTTTCTTT.